Ten or more counts support the clone carrying this TCR beta chain. The antigen remains unidentified. Arm-PCR of CDR3 regions and iRepertoire HTBI primers were used to build TCR beta libraries. TCRdb analysed the multiplex PCR reads with MiXCR anew, one entry per CDR3 protein. This table has hundreds of thousands of distinct CDR3 sequences, around a sixth appearing once. Specified time point: newly diagnosed GD, antithyroid drugs for less than 3 months. From PBMCs, RNA was extracted and then used to make the TCR library. This sample was taken from a study of regulatory T cells in long-lasting Graves disease. Study conclusions and caveats: When disease was persistent, TRBV28, TRBJ1-2 and TRBJ2-5 were the favored segments.

Trimming removed 5 bases at V and 4 bases at J, with 6 bases between. This CDR3 contains 11 residues. Per the germline V gene, CDR1 is SGHRS and CDR2 is YFSETQ. The origin of this receptor is a female donor with Graves disease. The source material was peripheral blood mononuclear cells (PBMCs), sampled at new diagnosis, from a patient treated with antithyroid drugs. This chain uses TRBV5-1 with TRBJ2-5, with unresolved D. The CDR3 region is CASREAETQYF. In nucleotides, the CDR3 is TGCGCCAGCAGAGAGGCAGAGACCCAGTACTTC.